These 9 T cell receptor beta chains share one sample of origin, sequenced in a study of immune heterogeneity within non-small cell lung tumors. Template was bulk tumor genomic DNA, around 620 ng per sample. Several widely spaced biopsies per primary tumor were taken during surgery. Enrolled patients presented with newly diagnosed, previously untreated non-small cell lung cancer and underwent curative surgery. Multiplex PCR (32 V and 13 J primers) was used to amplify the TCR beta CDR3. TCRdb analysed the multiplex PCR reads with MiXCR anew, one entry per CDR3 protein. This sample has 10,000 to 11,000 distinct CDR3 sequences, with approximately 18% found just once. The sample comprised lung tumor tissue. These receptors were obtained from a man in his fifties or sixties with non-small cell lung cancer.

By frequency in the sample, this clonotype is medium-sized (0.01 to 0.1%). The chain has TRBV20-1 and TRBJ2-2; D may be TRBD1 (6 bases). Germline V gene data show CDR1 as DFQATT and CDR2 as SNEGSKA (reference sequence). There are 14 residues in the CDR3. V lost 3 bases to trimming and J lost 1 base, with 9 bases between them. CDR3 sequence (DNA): TGCAGTGCTAGTGACAGGAAGAACACCGGGGAGCTGTTTTTT. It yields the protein CSASDRKNTGELFF.

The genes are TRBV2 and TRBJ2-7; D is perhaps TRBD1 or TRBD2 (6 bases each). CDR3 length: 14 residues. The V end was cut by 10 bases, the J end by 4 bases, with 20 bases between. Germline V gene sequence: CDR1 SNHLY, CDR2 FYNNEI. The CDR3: CATAEGQGRYEQYF. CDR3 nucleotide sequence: TGTGCCACCGCAGAGGGGCAGGGGAGGTACGAGCAGTACTTC.

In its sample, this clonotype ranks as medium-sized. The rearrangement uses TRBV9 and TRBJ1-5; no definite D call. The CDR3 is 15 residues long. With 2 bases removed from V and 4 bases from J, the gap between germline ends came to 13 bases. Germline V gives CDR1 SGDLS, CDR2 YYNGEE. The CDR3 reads CASSVMAASNQPQHF. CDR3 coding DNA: TGTGCCAGCAGCGTGATGGCAGCTAGTAATCAGCCCCAGCATTTT.

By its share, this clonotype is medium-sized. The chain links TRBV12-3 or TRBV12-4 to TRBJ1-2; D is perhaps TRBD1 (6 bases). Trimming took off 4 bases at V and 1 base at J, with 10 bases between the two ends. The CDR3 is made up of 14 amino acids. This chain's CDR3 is CASSYQQGNYGYTF. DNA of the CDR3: TGTGCCAGCAGTTACCAACAGGGTAACTATGGCTACACCTTC.

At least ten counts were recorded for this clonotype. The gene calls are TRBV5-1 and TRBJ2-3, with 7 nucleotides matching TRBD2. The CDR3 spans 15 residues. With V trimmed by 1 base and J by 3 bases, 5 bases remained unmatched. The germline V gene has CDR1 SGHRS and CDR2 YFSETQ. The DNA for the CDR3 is TGCGCCAGCAGCTTGACGGGAGGAACAACAGATACGCAGTATTTT. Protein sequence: CASSLTGGTTDTQYF.

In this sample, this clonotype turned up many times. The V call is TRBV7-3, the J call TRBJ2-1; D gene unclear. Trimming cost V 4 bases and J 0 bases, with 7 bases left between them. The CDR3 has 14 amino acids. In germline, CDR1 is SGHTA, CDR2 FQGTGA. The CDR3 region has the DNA TGTGCCAGCAGCTCTCAGAGCTCCTACAATGAGCAGTTCTTC. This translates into CASSSQSSYNEQFF.

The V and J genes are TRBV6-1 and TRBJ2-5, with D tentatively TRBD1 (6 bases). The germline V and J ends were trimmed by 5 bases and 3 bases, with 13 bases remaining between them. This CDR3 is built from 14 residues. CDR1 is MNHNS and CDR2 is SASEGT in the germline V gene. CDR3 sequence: CASSSAGVEETQYF. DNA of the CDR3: TGTGCCAGCAGTTCGGCAGGGGTTGAAGAGACCCAGTACTTC.

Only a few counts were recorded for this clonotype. The CDR3 DNA reads TGTGCCTGGACTACCTTAACAGGGGGCACTGAAGCTTTCTTT. Its protein is CAWTTLTGGTEAFF. The chain couples TRBV30 to TRBJ1-1, with 8 bases that match TRBD1. There are 14 residues in the CDR3. The V and J ends lost 4 bases and 4 bases, in that order; junction bases with no gene match: 8. Germline CDR1 and CDR2: GTSNPN and SVGIG (reference sequence).

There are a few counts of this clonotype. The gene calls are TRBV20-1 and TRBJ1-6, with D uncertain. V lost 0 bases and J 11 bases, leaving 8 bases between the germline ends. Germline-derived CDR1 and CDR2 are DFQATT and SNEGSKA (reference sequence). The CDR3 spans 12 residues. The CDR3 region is CSARDIGPPLHF. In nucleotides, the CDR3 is TGCAGTGCTAGAGATATAGGACCACCCCTCCACTTT.